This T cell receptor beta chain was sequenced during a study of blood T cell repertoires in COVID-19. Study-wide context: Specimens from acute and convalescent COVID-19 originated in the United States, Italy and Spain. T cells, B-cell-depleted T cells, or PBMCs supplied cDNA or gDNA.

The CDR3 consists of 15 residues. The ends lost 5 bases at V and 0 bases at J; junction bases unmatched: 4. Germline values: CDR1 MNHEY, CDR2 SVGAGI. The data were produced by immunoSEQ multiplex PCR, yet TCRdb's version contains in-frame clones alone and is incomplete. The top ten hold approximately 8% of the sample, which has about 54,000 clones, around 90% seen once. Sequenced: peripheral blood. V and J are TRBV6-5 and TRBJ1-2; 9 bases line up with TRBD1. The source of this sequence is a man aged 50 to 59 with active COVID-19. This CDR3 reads CASSRRQGANYGYTF. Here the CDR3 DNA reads TGTGCCAGCAGTAGGCGACAGGGGGCTAACTATGGCTACACCTTC.